This T cell receptor (beta chain) was found in a study of T cell changes during pregnancy in multiple sclerosis (dated by TCRdb to about 2019). Regarding the research as a whole: The study looked at changes in the T cell repertoire across pregnancy in women with multiple sclerosis.

Receptor libraries were prepared by the immunoSEQ multiplex PCR assay. Here the immuneACCESS table is served through TCRdb, limited to in-frame sequences with V and J called. Missing clones are a known gap in these copies; in checked studies unresolved V genes cover under half, and the rest lacks a known reason. This sample comprises tens of thousands of clones, 94% of them detected only once. In total, the top ten clones hold more than 4% of the sample. Concerning this clone: No cognate antigen has been identified for it. The sample holds no much larger clone one base away, and base qualities are not on file.

From the cysteine through the phenylalanine, the CDR3 covers 15 amino acids. CDR3 DNA only is kept here, 45 bases in frame from base 1. CDR1 PRHDT and CDR2 FYEKMQ were looked up in the germline V gene (reference sequence). V loses 2 bases at its end and J loses 4 bases; junction bases beyond the gene matches: 5. This material consisted of CD8+ T cells from peripheral blood mononuclear cells, taken in the first trimester of pregnancy. This sequence was found in a female donor with multiple sclerosis, enrolled in a pregnancy study. This chain is built from TRBV13 and TRBJ2-1; a stretch of 7 junction bases matches TRBD1. The DNA reads TGTGCCAGCAGCTTATCCGGGACAGAGTACAATGAGCAGTTCTTC. This codes for CASSLSGTEYNEQFF.